This TCR beta chain was obtained from a study of blood T cells in healthy people across ages. The study, taken as a whole, reports: PBMC samples, being unsorted, prevented any conclusive comparison of naive and antigen-experienced cells.

This clonotype was observed a handful of times. Its specificity is unknown. V dropped 9 bases and J dropped 2; count of bases not matched to a gene: 12. This CDR3 has 17 amino acids. The germline V gene encodes CDR1 MNHEY and CDR2 SMNVEV (reference sequence). For the second PCR, which ran for 7 to 11 cycles, a sample-barcoded 5' primer and a J-beta primer mix were used. TCRdb passed the 5' RACE reads through MiXCR, listing each CDR3 protein once. The sample holds around 750,000 distinct CDR3 sequences; roughly 50% are singletons and the top ten take approximately 40%. This sequence joins TRBV27 and TRBJ2-5; 13 bases are shared with TRBD2. Specimen: blood. This TCR was recovered from a man at least 80 years old in good health. The CDR3 loop reads CASPGTSGIPTQETQYF. The CDR3 nucleotides are TGTGCCAGTCCGGGGACTAGCGGGATTCCCACTCAAGAGACCCAGTACTTC.